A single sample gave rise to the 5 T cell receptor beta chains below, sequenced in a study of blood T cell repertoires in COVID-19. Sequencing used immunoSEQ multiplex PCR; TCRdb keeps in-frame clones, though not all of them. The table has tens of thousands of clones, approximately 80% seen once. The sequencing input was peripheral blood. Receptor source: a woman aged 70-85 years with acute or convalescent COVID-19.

The CDR3 DNA reads as TGTGCTAGTGGTTTTAGTGGGAACACTGAAGCTTTCTTT. Translated: CASGFSGNTEAFF. The chain couples TRBV12-5 to TRBJ1-1; no firm D call. Trimming cost V 3 bases and J 1 base, with 6 bases left between them. The V gene's germline CDR1 is LGHNT and CDR2 FRNRAP. The CDR3 length is 13 residues. The full variable domain, in which reference TRBV12-5 and TRBJ1-1 provide the parts outside the CDR3, is DARVTQTPRHKVTEMGQEVTMRCQPILGHNTVFWYRQTMMQGLELLAYFRNRAPLDDSGMPKDRFSAEMPDATLATLKIQPSEPRDSAVYFCASGFSGNTEAFFGQGTRLTVV.

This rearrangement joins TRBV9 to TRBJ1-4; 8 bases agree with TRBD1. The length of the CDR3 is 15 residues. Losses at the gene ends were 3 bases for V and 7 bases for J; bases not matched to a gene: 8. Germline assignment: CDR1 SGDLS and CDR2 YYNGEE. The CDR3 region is CASSGRDRTGEKLFF. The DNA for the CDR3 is TGTGCCAGCAGCGGCCGGGACAGGACGGGTGAAAAACTGTTTTTT. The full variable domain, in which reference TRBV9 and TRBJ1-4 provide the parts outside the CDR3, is DSGVTQTPKHLITATGQRVTLRCSPRSGDLSVYWYQQSLDQGLQFLIQYYNGEERAKGNILERFSAQQFPDLHSELNLSSLELGDSALYFCASSGRDRTGEKLFFGSGTQLSVL.

The CDR3 DNA follows: TGTGCCAGCAGCCCAAGGACTAGCCAAGAGACCCAGTACTTC. Protein product: CASSPRTSQETQYF. The chain has TRBV11-3 and TRBJ2-5; 7 bases are a match to TRBD2. V lost 5 bases and J lost 1; bases outside the gene matches: 4. The length of the CDR3 is 14 residues. Germline V gene data show CDR1 as SGHNT and CDR2 as YENEEA.

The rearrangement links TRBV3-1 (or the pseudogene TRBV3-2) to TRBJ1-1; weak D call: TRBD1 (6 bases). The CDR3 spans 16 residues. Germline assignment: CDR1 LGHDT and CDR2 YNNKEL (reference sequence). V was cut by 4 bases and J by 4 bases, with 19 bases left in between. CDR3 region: CASSPWGGAQGTEAFF. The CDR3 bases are TGTGCCAGCAGCCCGTGGGGGGGGGCGCAGGGCACTGAAGCTTTCTTT.

The CDR3 spells CASSSGWYEKMKLFF. Here the CDR3 DNA reads TGTGCCAGCAGTTCTGGTTGGTATGAGAAGATGAAACTGTTTTTT. V gene TRBV7-8 combines with J gene TRBJ1-4; D remains ambiguous. The CDR3 runs 15 residues. The V end was cut by 6 bases, the J end by 11 bases, with 22 bases between. Germline lookup yields CDR1 SGHVS and CDR2 FQNEAQ.